This T cell receptor (beta chain) was recorded in a study of cytomegalovirus exposure and HLA in healthy donors. Findings and caveats of the study: Productive status was seen about 87% or about 30% of the time for most TCR beta V segments in an earlier analysis. As a later analysis revealed, most CMV-associated TCR beta chains appeared HLA-restricted.

PCR amplification relied on 60 Vbeta primers (plus 13 Jbeta primers). Measured with immunoSEQ multiplex PCR; TCRdb has only the in-frame clones, and not every one. The sample yields 150,000 to 200,000 clones, around 80% seen once. A word on this clone: Its matching antigen is unknown.

CDR1 is SNHLY, CDR2 FYNNEI, per germline. The CDR3 totals 16 residues. The V gene lost 2 bases and the J gene lost 5 bases, with 18 bases spanning the gap. The sample consisted of PBMCs. This TCR derives from a woman aged 45-65 years in good health and CMV-seronegative. This chain joins TRBV2 and TRBJ2-5; D possibly corresponds to TRBD1 (5 bases). This CDR3 reads CASSERSFGAGETQYF. The CDR3 bases are TGTGCCAGCAGTGAACGTTCATTTGGGGCCGGTGAGACCCAGTACTTC.